These 22 T cell receptor beta chains share one sample of origin, sequenced in a study of shared clonotypes between healthy human individuals. Clones were sequenced by immunoSEQ multiplex PCR, and TCRdb holds only the in-frame ones, with some missing. In the table there are about 2.4 million clones, roughly 93% of which are singletons. Specimen: naive CD4+ T cells from PBMCs. The subset denotes: CD45RA+ positively selected. These receptor sequences come from a man younger than 35 in good health. Some clones in this sample may be carry-over from other donors' samples.

This clone was observed a single time. The rearrangement links TRBV7-3 to TRBJ2-7, with D uncertain. The V gene's germline CDR1 is SGHTA and CDR2 FQGTGA. V was cut by 5 bases and J by 6 bases, with 8 bases left in between. The CDR3 is made up of 11 amino acids. The CDR3: CASSTGAEQYF. CDR3 DNA sequence: TGTGCCAGCAGCACGGGTGCCGAGCAGTACTTC.

The CDR3 DNA follows: TGTGCCAGCAAGAGGCGGACTTTGGGCTCCTACGAGCAGTACTTC. This translates into CASKRRTLGSYEQYF. This sequence joins TRBV27 and TRBJ2-7; possibly TRBD2 for D (5 bases). In germline, CDR1 is MNHEY, CDR2 SMNVEV (reference sequence). The V and J ends lost 7 bases and 0 bases respectively, with 16 bases between them. This CDR3 comprises 15 residues.

Note on this clone: The sample contains more than one DNA sequence encoding this CDR3. V and J are TRBV20-1 and TRBJ2-7, with D unresolved. Germline V gives CDR1 DFQATT, CDR2 SNEGSKA (reference sequence). Trimming left V 1 base short and J 5 bases short, with 6 bases between. The CDR3 contains 11 residues. The CDR3 loop reads CSARGAHEQYF. Here the CDR3 DNA reads TGCAGTGCTAGAGGAGCCCACGAGCAGTACTTC.

V gene TRBV4-3 combines with J gene TRBJ2-1, with D possibly being TRBD2 (5 bases). V was cut by 0 bases and J by 9 bases, with 12 bases left in between. Looked up from germline, CDR1 is LGHNA and CDR2 is YSLEER. The CDR3 is 14 amino acids. CDR3 in amino acids: CASSQEWTGGEQFF. DNA of the CDR3: TGCGCCAGCAGCCAAGAGTGGACTGGAGGTGAGCAGTTCTTC.

The chain has TRBV4-2 and TRBJ2-7; no firm D call. The V gene lost 5 bases and the J gene lost 6 bases, with 20 bases spanning the gap. This CDR3 has 15 amino acids. Germline lookup yields CDR1 LGHNA and CDR2 YNFKEQ. The CDR3 region has the DNA TGTGCCAGCAGCGACGCGAACTCTGGGGTAACCGAGCAGTACTTC. It is translated as CASSDANSGVTEQYF.

This rearrangement joins TRBV6-1 to TRBJ2-6, with D hard to call. Germline lookup yields CDR1 MNHNS and CDR2 SASEGT. The V gene lost 0 bases and the J gene lost 1 base, with 4 bases spanning the gap. This CDR3 comprises 15 residues. CDR3 residues: CASSEAISGANVLTF. The CDR3 DNA is TGTGCCAGCAGTGAAGCCATTTCTGGGGCCAACGTCCTGACTTTC.

The CDR3 sequence is CAWSVVRSATNTEAFF. The CDR3 DNA reads TGTGCCTGGAGTGTGGTTCGTTCAGCTACGAACACTGAAGCTTTCTTT. This chain joins TRBV30 and TRBJ1-1; no clear D gene. The V end was cut by 0 bases, the J end by 1 base, with 15 bases between. Per the germline V gene, CDR1 is GTSNPN and CDR2 is SVGIG (reference sequence). This CDR3 comprises 16 residues.

The J gene is TRBJ1-1, the V gene TRBV19; D is unresolved. Germline V CDR1 and CDR2: LNHDA, SQIVND (reference sequence). V lost 1 base and J 0 bases, leaving 9 bases between the germline ends. This CDR3 spans 15 amino acids. The CDR3 here is CASSIGLGMNTEAFF. The DNA of the CDR3 is TGTGCCAGTAGTATAGGGCTGGGTATGAACACTGAAGCTTTCTTT.

The chain employs TRBV4-1 and TRBJ2-1; 8 bases are a match to TRBD2. J was trimmed by 0 bases and V by 1 base; bases with no gene match: 14. The CDR3 has 20 residues. The germline gives CDR1 MGHRA, CDR2 YSYEKL. The CDR3: CASSQGSGSPRPGSYNEQFF. DNA for the CDR3: TGCGCCAGCAGCCAAGGGAGCGGGAGCCCCCGCCCTGGCTCCTACAATGAGCAGTTCTTC.

The chain links TRBV7-2 to TRBJ1-4; D gene ambiguous. The ends were cut back, 5 bases at V and 8 bases at J, with 21 bases in the middle. The CDR3 runs to 16 residues. CDR1 SGHTA and CDR2 FQGNSA come from the germline V gene. The chain's CDR3 is CASSLDGPPNREKLFF. CDR3 sequence (DNA): TGTGCCAGCAGCCTGGACGGTCCCCCAAATCGGGAAAAACTGTTTTTT.

The V call is TRBV4-3, the J call TRBJ2-7, with 9 positions matching TRBD2. Germline-derived CDR1 and CDR2 are LGHNA and YSLEER. After removal of 4 bases from V and 3 bases from J, the junction contained 10 bases not matched to a gene. The CDR3 is 16 residues long. The chain's CDR3 is CASSLPGTSLYYEQYF. The CDR3 DNA sequence: TGCGCCAGCAGCCTGCCCGGGACTAGCCTCTACTACGAGCAGTACTTC.

This rearrangement joins TRBV28 to TRBJ2-7, with unresolved D. Deletions cut 5 bases from V and 4 bases from J, with 12 bases between. This CDR3 comprises 13 residues. CDR1 and CDR2 (germline): MDHEN, SYDVKM. The CDR3 coding sequence is TGTGCCAGCAGTCCCCGCATGGGGTACGAGCAGTACTTC. This codes for CASSPRMGYEQYF.

The chain has TRBV28 and TRBJ1-3; maybe TRBD1 (5 bases). The V end was cut by 5 bases, the J end by 4 bases, with 12 bases between. Germline CDR1 and CDR2: MDHEN and SYDVKM. This CDR3 is 14 amino acids long. CDR3 protein: CASSDARTGNTIYF. The CDR3 DNA follows: TGTGCCAGCAGTGACGCCAGGACAGGAAACACCATATATTTT.

Concerning this clone itself: This same CDR3 is encoded by further DNA sequences in the sample. The genes are TRBV29-1 and TRBJ2-7; no firm D call. This CDR3 has 11 residues. Trimming left V 4 bases short and J 0 bases short, with 4 bases between. Germline V gives CDR1 SQVTM, CDR2 ANQGSEA. In DNA form, the CDR3 reads TGCAGCGTTGCGAGCTCCTACGAGCAGTACTTC. It specifies CSVASSYEQYF.

The chain combines TRBV6-1 with TRBJ2-1; D not certain. V gave up 7 bases and J gave up 8 bases, with 18 bases separating them. Germline assignment: CDR1 MNHNS and CDR2 SASEGT. The CDR3 is 14 amino acids. The CDR3 loop reads CASTLSSIGYEQFF. Here the CDR3 DNA reads TGTGCCAGCACCCTATCGTCTATCGGCTATGAGCAGTTCTTC.

The chain is built from TRBV4-2 and TRBJ1-5, with D hard to call. In germline, CDR1 is LGHNA, CDR2 YNFKEQ. Trimming took 0 bases from V and 8 from J, leaving 8 bases between them. The CDR3 is 13 amino acids. CDR3 in amino acids: CASSQDLWKPQHF. In DNA, the CDR3 is TGTGCCAGCAGCCAAGATCTTTGGAAGCCCCAGCATTTT.

The chain joins TRBV27 to TRBJ2-7, with D perhaps matching TRBD1 or TRBD2 (5 bases each). Trimming left V 5 bases short and J 3 bases short, with 20 bases between. CDR3 length: 16 amino acids. Germline V gene sequence: CDR1 MNHEY, CDR2 SMNVEV (reference sequence). The DNA for the CDR3 is TGTGCCAGCAGTCCCCTTTCTTGGCCGGGGCGCTACGAGCAGTACTTC. This codes for CASSPLSWPGRYEQYF.

This clone was seen just once. J is TRBJ2-2 and V is TRBV2; either TRBD1 or TRBD2 may supply D (5 bases each). There are 15 residues in the CDR3. V gave up 5 bases and J gave up 10 bases, with 20 bases separating them. Germline V gene sequence: CDR1 SNHLY, CDR2 FYNNEI. The CDR3 region is CASSFGTAPLEELFF. The CDR3 bases are TGTGCCAGCAGTTTCGGGACGGCCCCCCTGGAGGAGCTGTTTTTT. The variable domain in full, with the rest retrieved from reference TRBV2 and TRBJ2-2, is EPEVTQTPSHQVTQMGQEVILRCVPISNHLYFYWYRQILGQKVEFLVSFYNNEISEKSEIFDDQFSVERPDGSNFTLKIRSTKLEDSAMYFCASSFGTAPLEELFFGEGSRLTVL.

V usage is TRBV7-9 and J usage is TRBJ2-2, with D possibly TRBD2 on 6 matching bases. The V gene lost 4 bases and the J gene lost 1 base, with 16 bases spanning the gap. The germline gives CDR1 SEHNR, CDR2 FQNEAQ (reference sequence). CDR3 length equals 17 residues. CDR3 residues: CASSSRGSGWNTGELFF. The CDR3 region has the DNA TGTGCCAGCAGCTCACGGGGCAGCGGGTGGAACACCGGGGAGCTGTTTTTT.

This clone was counted once. The V gene is TRBV7-9, the J gene TRBJ2-7; a weak D match, TRBD2 (6 bases). The CDR3 is 14 amino acids. Per the germline V gene, CDR1 is SEHNR and CDR2 is FQNEAQ (reference sequence). V was pared by 8 bases and J by 5 bases, with 19 bases between. The chain's CDR3 is CASGEVLRINEQYF. The CDR3 coding sequence is TGTGCCAGCGGGGAGGTTCTTCGGATTAACGAGCAGTACTTC.

The J gene is TRBJ2-3, the V gene TRBV5-1; 7 bases are a match to TRBD1. This CDR3 region has 16 residues. Losses at the gene ends were 4 bases for V and 2 bases for J; bases not matched to a gene: 10. Germline CDR1 reads SGHRS; CDR2 reads YFSETQ. The CDR3 nucleotides read TGCGCCAGCAGCATCCGGGACAGCCCTTACACAGATACGCAGTATTTT. The encoded protein is CASSIRDSPYTDTQYF.

This clone was picked up one time. The gene calls are TRBV6-1 and TRBJ1-5, with TRBD1 matching over 7 bases. The length of the CDR3 is 13 residues. J was trimmed by 11 bases and V by 6 bases; bases with no gene match: 10. Germline loops: CDR1 MNHNS, CDR2 SASEGT. The CDR3 protein is CASRNQGGLSQHF. The CDR3 DNA follows: TGTGCCAGCAGGAATCAGGGGGGCTTGTCCCAGCATTTT.